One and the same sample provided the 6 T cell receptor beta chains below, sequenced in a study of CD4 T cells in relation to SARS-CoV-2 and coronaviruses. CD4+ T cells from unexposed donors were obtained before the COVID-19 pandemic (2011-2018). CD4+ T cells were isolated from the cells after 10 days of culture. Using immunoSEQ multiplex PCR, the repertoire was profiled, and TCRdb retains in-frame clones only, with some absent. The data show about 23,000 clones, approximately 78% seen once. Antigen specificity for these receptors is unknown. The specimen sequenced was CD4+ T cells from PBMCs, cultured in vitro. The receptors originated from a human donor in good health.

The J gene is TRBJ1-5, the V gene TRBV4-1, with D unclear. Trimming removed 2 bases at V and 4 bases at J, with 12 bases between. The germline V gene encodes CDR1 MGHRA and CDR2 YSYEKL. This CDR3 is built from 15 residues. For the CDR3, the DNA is TGCGCCAGCAGCCAAAGGGAGGCACCTAATCAGCCCCAGCATTTT. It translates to CASSQREAPNQPQHF.

CDR3 sequence reads: CASSSRGGAEHNEQFF. CDR3 nucleotide sequence: TGTGCCAGTAGTAGTCGAGGGGGGGCTGAACACAATGAGCAGTTCTTC. The rearrangement uses TRBV19 and TRBJ2-1; possible D gene TRBD2, 7 bases. Trimming stripped 4 bases from V and 5 bases from J, with 18 bases between. The CDR3 spans 16 residues. Germline lookup yields CDR1 LNHDA and CDR2 SQIVND (reference sequence).

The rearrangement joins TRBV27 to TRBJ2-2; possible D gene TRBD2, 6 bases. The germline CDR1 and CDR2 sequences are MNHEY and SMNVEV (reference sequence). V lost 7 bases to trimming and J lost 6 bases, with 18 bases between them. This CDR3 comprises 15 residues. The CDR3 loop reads CASKEAGGFPGELFF. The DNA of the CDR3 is TGTGCCAGCAAAGAGGCTGGAGGGTTCCCCGGGGAGCTGTTTTTT.

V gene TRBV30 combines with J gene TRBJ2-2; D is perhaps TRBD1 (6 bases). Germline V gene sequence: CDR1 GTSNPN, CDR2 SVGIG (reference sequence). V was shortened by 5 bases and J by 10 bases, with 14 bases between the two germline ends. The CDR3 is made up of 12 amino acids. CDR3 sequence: CAWGTGLAELFF. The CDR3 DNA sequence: TGTGCCTGGGGTACAGGGCTGGCGGAGCTGTTTTTT.

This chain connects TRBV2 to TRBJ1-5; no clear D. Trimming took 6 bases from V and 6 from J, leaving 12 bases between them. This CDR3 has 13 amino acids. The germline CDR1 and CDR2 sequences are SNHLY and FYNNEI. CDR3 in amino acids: CASRQYKSQPQHF. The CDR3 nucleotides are TGTGCCAGCAGGCAGTACAAAAGTCAGCCCCAGCATTTT.

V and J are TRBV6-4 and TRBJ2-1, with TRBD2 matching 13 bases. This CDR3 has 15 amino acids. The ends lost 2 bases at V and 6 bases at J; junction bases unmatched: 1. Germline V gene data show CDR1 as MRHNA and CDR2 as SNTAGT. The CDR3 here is CASSDRTSGSNEQFF. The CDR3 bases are TGTGCCAGCAGTGACAGGACTAGCGGGAGCAATGAGCAGTTCTTC.